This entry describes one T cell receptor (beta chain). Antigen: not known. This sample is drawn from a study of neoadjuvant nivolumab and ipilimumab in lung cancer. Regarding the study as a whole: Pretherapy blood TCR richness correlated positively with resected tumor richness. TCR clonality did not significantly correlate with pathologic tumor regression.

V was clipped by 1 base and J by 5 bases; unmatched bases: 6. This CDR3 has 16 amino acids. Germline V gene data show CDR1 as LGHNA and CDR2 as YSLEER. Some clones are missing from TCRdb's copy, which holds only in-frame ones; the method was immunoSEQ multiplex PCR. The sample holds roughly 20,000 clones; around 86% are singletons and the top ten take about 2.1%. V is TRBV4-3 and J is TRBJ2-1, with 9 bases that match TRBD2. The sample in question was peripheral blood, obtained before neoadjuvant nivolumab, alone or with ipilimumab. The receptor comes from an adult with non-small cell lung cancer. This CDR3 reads CASSQVTSGRHNEQFF. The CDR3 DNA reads TGCGCCAGCAGCCAAGTCACTAGCGGGCGGCACAATGAGCAGTTCTTC.